This TCR beta chain came from a study of blood T cell repertoires in COVID-19. About the research overall: T cells, B-cell-depleted T cells, or PBMCs supplied cDNA or gDNA.

Resolution of symptoms, clearance, or two negative PCRs was present in recovered Cohort 3 donors. The CDR3 sequence is 15 residues long. Unmatched junction bases numbered 7, after V lost 3 bases and J lost 5 bases. Germline V gene sequence: CDR1 MNHEY, CDR2 SMNVEV (reference sequence). Using immunoSEQ multiplex PCR, the repertoire was profiled, and TCRdb retains in-frame clones only, with some absent. Among around 290,000 clones listed, approximately 90% were seen once. The chain employs TRBV27 and TRBJ2-1, with 7 bases aligning to TRBD1. The TCR originated in a woman under 40 who had recovered from COVID-19. The specimen sequenced was PBMCs or T cells enriched from blood (not recorded which). The CDR3 DNA reads as TGTGCCAGCAGTTTGGCCAGGGGGTTGAACAATGAGCAGTTCTTC. Protein: CASSLARGLNNEQFF.